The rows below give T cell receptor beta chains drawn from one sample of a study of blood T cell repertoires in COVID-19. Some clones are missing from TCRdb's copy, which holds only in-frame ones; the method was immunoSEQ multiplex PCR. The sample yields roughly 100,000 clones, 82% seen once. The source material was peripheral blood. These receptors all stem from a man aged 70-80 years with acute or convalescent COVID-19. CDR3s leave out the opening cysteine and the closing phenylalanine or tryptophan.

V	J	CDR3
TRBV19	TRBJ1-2	ASSSGQGAEHT
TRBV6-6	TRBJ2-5	ASSTGGPQY
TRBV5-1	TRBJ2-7	ASTEPGGGSYEQY
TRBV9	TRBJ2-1	ASEFVQGHEQF
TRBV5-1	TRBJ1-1	ASSLVSLSTAERF
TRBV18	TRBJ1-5	ASSTGQGPNQPQH
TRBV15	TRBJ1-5	ATSRGQMQPQH
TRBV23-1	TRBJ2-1	ASSQSGAGGPVKQF
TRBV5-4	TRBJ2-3	ASSRDSGTDTQY
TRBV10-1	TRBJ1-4	ASSLRDRDFANEKLF
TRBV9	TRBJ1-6	ASSVVALGGAPLH
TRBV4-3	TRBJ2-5	ASSQEPGPTETQY
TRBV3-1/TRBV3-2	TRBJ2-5	ASSQEGGGSGTD
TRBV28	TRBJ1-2	ASSPPDYGYT
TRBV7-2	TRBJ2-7	ASSLGQLTLYEQY
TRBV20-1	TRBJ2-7	SATAGTSQY
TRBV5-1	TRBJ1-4	ASSLGSAGEPLF
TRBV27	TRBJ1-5	ASSLSLQAYQPQH
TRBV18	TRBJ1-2	ASSTIQGGYT
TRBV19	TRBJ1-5	ASRNVYGTGGSSNQPQH
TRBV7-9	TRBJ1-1	ASSSIGDEAF
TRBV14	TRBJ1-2	ASSRLEPPRYT
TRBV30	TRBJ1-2	AYIDRVGYGYT
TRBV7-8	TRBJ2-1	ASSSIRLAGGKSVSNEQF
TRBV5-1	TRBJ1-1	ASSSRTGSEAF
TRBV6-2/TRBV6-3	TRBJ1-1	ASSTPTGEAF
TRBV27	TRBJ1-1	ASSLKVLGSAF
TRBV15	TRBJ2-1	ATSRGAGANEQF
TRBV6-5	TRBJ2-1	ASSLRVAGDNEQF
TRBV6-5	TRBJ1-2	ASSNTGQRGGYT
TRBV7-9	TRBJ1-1	ASSLQGAPDTEAF
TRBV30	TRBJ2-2	AWRDGALRRELF
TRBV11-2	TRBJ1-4	ASSLFRTTNEKLF
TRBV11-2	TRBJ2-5	ASKLGTQETQY
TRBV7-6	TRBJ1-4	ASRSGTGRGNEKLF
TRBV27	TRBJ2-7	ASSFSSAHYEQY
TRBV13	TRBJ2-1	ASSPKGTSGGGNEQF